This is a list of T cell receptor beta chains from one sample in a study of blood T cell repertoires in COVID-19. This table comes from immunoSEQ multiplex PCR, and its TCRdb copy is limited to in-frame clones, with some not included. The sample consists of 650,000 to 800,000 clones, 85% to 90% of them appearing once. The sample taken for sequencing was peripheral blood. All receptors come from a woman aged 18 to 35 with acute or convalescent COVID-19. Both conserved end residues are trimmed from each CDR3. Only some rows state a clone size, as once, few, many or a class for expanded clones.

v_call: TRBV23-1; j_call: TRBJ2-3; clone_size: few; cdr3_aa: ASLPRGSGTDTQY
v_call: TRBV6-4; j_call: TRBJ1-2; clone_size: few; cdr3_aa: ASTLTAGASRGGYGYT
v_call: TRBV5-1; j_call: TRBJ2-7; clone_size: -; cdr3_aa: ASRRGTSGGPYEQY
v_call: TRBV30; j_call: TRBJ1-2; clone_size: -; cdr3_aa: AWSPRYGYT
v_call: TRBV28; j_call: TRBJ2-7; clone_size: -; cdr3_aa: ASSLVARDEQY
v_call: TRBV5-8; j_call: TRBJ1-1; clone_size: -; cdr3_aa: ASSQRGNTEAF
v_call: TRBV9; j_call: TRBJ1-3; clone_size: -; cdr3_aa: ASSVVPGDRNTIY
v_call: TRBV6-5; j_call: TRBJ2-7; clone_size: -; cdr3_aa: ASSSTGTGDYEQY
v_call: TRBV11-3; j_call: TRBJ2-3; clone_size: -; cdr3_aa: ASGPGLADDTQY
v_call: TRBV30; j_call: TRBJ2-5; clone_size: -; cdr3_aa: AWSPKTLAGGPGGETQY
v_call: TRBV30; j_call: TRBJ1-5; clone_size: -; cdr3_aa: AWSVPGGGQPQH
v_call: TRBV7-2; j_call: TRBJ1-1; clone_size: -; cdr3_aa: ASSLRTGVTEAF
v_call: TRBV5-1; j_call: TRBJ1-4; clone_size: -; cdr3_aa: ASSLEGQRRLSSEKLF
v_call: TRBV10-2; j_call: TRBJ2-3; clone_size: -; cdr3_aa: ASSMGFRDTQY
v_call: TRBV4-3; j_call: TRBJ1-2; clone_size: -; cdr3_aa: ASSQDQDRERFDGYT
v_call: TRBV7-9; j_call: TRBJ1-4; clone_size: few; cdr3_aa: ASSLVPRDEKLF
v_call: TRBV7-3; j_call: TRBJ2-1; clone_size: -; cdr3_aa: ASSPGLAYNEQF
v_call: TRBV13; j_call: TRBJ1-6; clone_size: few; cdr3_aa: ASSLQGVRQSPLH
v_call: TRBV5-1; j_call: TRBJ1-2; clone_size: -; cdr3_aa: ASSLDGRTNYGYT
v_call: TRBV30; j_call: TRBJ2-7; clone_size: -; cdr3_aa: AWSFGGGKYEQY